This entry features one T cell receptor (beta chain) sequence. Its antigen is unidentified. These data originate in a study of CD8+ T cells in alopecia areata. Study information: Patients in the treated group were given tofacitinib by mouth, 5 to 10 mg twice a day.

Sequencing used cDNA as its template, made by extracting RNA and reverse transcribing it. The assay was immunoSEQ multiplex PCR, and TCRdb's table has in-frame clones only and misses some. The sample lists some 170,000 clones, roughly 60% occurring once. Study observations and caveats: Higher clonality and more expanded CD8+ clones appeared in lesional than normal scalp.

The clonotype originates from a human donor with alopecia areata. The specimen comprised CD4+ T cells sorted from blood, sampled at week 0.

The CDR3, as DNA: TGCAGCGTTAGGCTCGGGGAGGGGGCCAATCAGCCCCAGCATTTT. Translated: CSVRLGEGANQPQHF. J is TRBJ1-5 and V is TRBV29-1; 7 bases align to TRBD1. CDR1 and CDR2 (germline): SQVTM, ANQGSEA. The CDR3 sequence is 15 residues long. After removal of 5 bases from V and 3 bases from J, the junction contained 10 bases not matched to a gene. Full variable domain (outside the CDR3, taken from reference TRBV29-1 and TRBJ1-5): SAVISQKPSRDICQRGTSLTIQCQVDSQVTMMFWYRQQPGQSLTLIATANQGSEATYESGFVIDKFPISRPNLTFSTLTVSNMSPEDSSIYLCSVRLGEGANQPQHFGDGTRLSIL.